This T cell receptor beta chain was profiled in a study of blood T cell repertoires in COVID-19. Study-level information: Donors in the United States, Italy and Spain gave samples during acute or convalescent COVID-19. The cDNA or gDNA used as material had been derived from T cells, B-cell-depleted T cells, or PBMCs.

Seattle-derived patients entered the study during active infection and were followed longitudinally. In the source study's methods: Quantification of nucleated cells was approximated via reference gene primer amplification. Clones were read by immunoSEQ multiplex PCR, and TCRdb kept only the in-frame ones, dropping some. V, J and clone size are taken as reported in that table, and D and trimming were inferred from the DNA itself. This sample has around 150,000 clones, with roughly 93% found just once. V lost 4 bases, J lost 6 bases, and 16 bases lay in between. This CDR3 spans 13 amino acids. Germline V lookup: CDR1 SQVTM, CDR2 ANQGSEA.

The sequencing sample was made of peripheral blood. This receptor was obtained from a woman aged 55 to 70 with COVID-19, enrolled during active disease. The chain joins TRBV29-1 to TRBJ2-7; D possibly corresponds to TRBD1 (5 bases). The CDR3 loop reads CSVVESQGAEQYF. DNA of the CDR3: TGCAGCGTTGTGGAATCCCAAGGGGCCGAGCAGTACTTC.